The clone carrying this T cell receptor (beta chain) has at least ten counts. The antigen is undetermined. This sample was included in a study of T-cell reconstitution after alpha-beta-depleted transplantation in children. Findings and caveats of the study: Diversity of TCRbeta at day 60 was high in some patients, arising from surviving recipient T cells and thymic progenitors. About two months after transplant, alpha-beta T cells reportedly came from several hundred expanded graft clones. One year post-transplant, T-cell counts and diversity were largely derived from T cells produced anew.

The TCRbeta library incorporated unique molecular identifiers. MiXCR was run by TCRdb on the PCR reads, yielding one entry per CDR3 protein. The sample holds a few hundred thousand distinct CDR3 sequences, about 6.6% seen once. The ends were cut back, 5 bases at V and 6 bases at J, with 15 bases in the middle. Germline CDR1 MDHEN, CDR2 SYDVKM. This CDR3 is 14 amino acids long. This sequence originates from a boy under 10 years old with acute lymphoblastic leukemia, due to receive a stem cell transplant. This material consisted of PBMCs, taken before TCRalphabeta/CD19-depleted stem cell transplant. V gene TRBV28 combines with J gene TRBJ2-3; D could derive from TRBD1 or TRBD2 (6 bases each). CDR3 in DNA: TGTGCCAGCAGTACGGACAGCCGGGGGGATACGCAGTATTTT. Amino acids: CASSTDSRGDTQYF.